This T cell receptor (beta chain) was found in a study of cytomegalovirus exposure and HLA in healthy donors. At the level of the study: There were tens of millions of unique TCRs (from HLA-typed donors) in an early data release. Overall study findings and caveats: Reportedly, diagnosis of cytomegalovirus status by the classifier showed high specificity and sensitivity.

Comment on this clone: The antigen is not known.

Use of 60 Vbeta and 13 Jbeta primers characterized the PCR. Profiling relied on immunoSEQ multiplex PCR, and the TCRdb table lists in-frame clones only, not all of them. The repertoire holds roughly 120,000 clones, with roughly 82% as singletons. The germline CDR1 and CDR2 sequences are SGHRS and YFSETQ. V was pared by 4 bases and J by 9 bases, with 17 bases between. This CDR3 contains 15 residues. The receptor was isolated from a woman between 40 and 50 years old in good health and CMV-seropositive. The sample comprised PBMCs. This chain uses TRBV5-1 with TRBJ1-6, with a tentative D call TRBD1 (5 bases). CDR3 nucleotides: TGCGCCAGCAGCCCCCAGACCGGGACTTCTTCACCCCTCCACTTT. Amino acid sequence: CASSPQTGTSSPLHF.